A selection of T cell receptor beta chains follows, all from one sample in a study of beta chain features in type 1 diabetes. Sequencing was performed with immunoSEQ multiplex PCR; in TCRdb, only in-frame clones are kept and a portion is missing. The profile shows over 350,000 clones, about 15% of them singletons. Material: naive CD4+ T cells from blood. The receptors here all came from a woman in her late teens or twenties in good health. CDR3s include the opening cysteine and the closing phenylalanine or tryptophan. The D gene is left open where the match is weak. Size is stated for part of the rows, as once, few or many counts, or as a class when the clone is expanded.

d_call: .; j_call: TRBJ2-2; clone_size: .; v_call: TRBV7-8; cdr3_aa: CASSLTGGRGELFF; cdr3_nt: TGTGCCAGCAGCTTGACAGGCGGCCGCGGGGAGCTGTTTTTT
d_call: TRBD1; j_call: TRBJ2-3; clone_size: few; v_call: TRBV7-3; cdr3_aa: CASMPGQGRDTQYF; cdr3_nt: TGTGCCAGCATGCCGGGACAGGGGCGCGATACGCAGTATTTT
d_call: TRBD1; j_call: TRBJ1-1; clone_size: .; v_call: TRBV29-1; cdr3_aa: CSVDRGLNTEAFF; cdr3_nt: TGCAGCGTTGACAGGGGGCTGAACACTGAAGCTTTCTTT
d_call: .; j_call: TRBJ1-4; clone_size: few; v_call: TRBV2; cdr3_aa: CATGKGQNNEKLFF; cdr3_nt: TGTGCCACCGGTAAAGGACAGAATAATGAAAAACTGTTTTTT
d_call: TRBD2; j_call: TRBJ2-1; clone_size: .; v_call: TRBV7-3; cdr3_aa: CASSLVREGEQFF; cdr3_nt: TGTGCCAGCAGCCTGGTGCGGGAGGGTGAGCAGTTCTTC
d_call: .; j_call: TRBJ2-5; clone_size: .; v_call: TRBV5-6; cdr3_aa: CASSLEAWDFETQYF; cdr3_nt: TGTGCCAGCAGCTTGGAGGCGTGGGACTTCGAGACCCAGTACTTC
d_call: .; j_call: TRBJ2-5; clone_size: few; v_call: TRBV7-9; cdr3_aa: CASSPRVRVDETQYF; cdr3_nt: TGTGCCAGCAGCCCCCGCGTCAGGGTGGATGAGACCCAGTACTTC
d_call: .; j_call: TRBJ2-1; clone_size: few; v_call: TRBV29-1; cdr3_aa: CSALSGGNEQFF; cdr3_nt: TGCAGCGCCCTCTCTGGGGGGAATGAGCAGTTCTTC
d_call: .; j_call: TRBJ2-5; clone_size: .; v_call: TRBV4-2; cdr3_aa: CASSQAGSEQETQYF; cdr3_nt: TGTGCCAGCAGCCAAGCCGGTTCGGAGCAAGAGACCCAGTACTTC
d_call: .; j_call: TRBJ1-3; clone_size: few; v_call: TRBV30; cdr3_aa: CAWSVAGLILGNTIYF; cdr3_nt: TGTGCCTGGAGTGTGGCAGGGCTAATACTTGGAAACACCATATATTTT
d_call: .; j_call: TRBJ2-3; clone_size: .; v_call: TRBV18; cdr3_aa: CASSPGQRTDTQYF; cdr3_nt: TGTGCCAGCTCACCAGGACAGCGCACAGATACGCAGTATTTT
d_call: .; j_call: TRBJ1-5; clone_size: .; v_call: TRBV15; cdr3_aa: CATSPERTQVYQPQHF; cdr3_nt: TGTGCCACCAGCCCCGAGAGGACTCAAGTCTATCAGCCCCAGCATTTT
d_call: .; j_call: TRBJ1-3; clone_size: few; v_call: TRBV7-2; cdr3_aa: CASSSVSSGNTIYF; cdr3_nt: TGTGCCAGCAGCTCCGTTAGCTCTGGAAACACCATATATTTT
d_call: TRBD1; j_call: TRBJ2-7; clone_size: .; v_call: TRBV7-9; cdr3_aa: CASSPTGGILAEQYF; cdr3_nt: TGTGCCAGCAGTCCCACAGGGGGCATTTTGGCCGAGCAGTACTTC
d_call: TRBD1; j_call: TRBJ2-1; clone_size: .; v_call: TRBV29-1; cdr3_aa: CSVVFWTGYNEQFF; cdr3_nt: TGCAGCGTTGTTTTTTGGACAGGGTACAATGAGCAGTTCTTC
d_call: TRBD2; j_call: TRBJ2-1; clone_size: .; v_call: TRBV19; cdr3_aa: CASSKFNSGRGNNEQFF; cdr3_nt: TGTGCCAGTAGTAAATTCAACAGCGGGAGAGGGAACAATGAGCAGTTCTTC
d_call: .; j_call: TRBJ2-3; clone_size: few; v_call: TRBV6-6; cdr3_aa: CASRFRGADTQYF; cdr3_nt: TGTGCCAGCAGGTTTCGGGGTGCCGATACGCAGTATTTT
d_call: .; j_call: TRBJ2-1; clone_size: .; v_call: TRBV19; cdr3_aa: CASSIPTARSYNEQFF; cdr3_nt: TGTGCCAGTAGTATTCCCACAGCACGCTCCTACAATGAGCAGTTCTTC
d_call: .; j_call: TRBJ1-4; clone_size: .; v_call: TRBV30; cdr3_aa: CAWSWRGPTQGKLFF; cdr3_nt: TGTGCCTGGAGTTGGAGGGGCCCAACTCAGGGAAAACTGTTTTTT
d_call: .; j_call: TRBJ2-2; clone_size: .; v_call: TRBV21-1; cdr3_aa: CASTRQFSTGELFF; cdr3_nt: TGTGCCAGCACCCGACAGTTCAGCACCGGGGAGCTGTTTTTT
d_call: TRBD1; j_call: TRBJ2-7; clone_size: few; v_call: TRBV7-7; cdr3_aa: CASSPDRVGNEQYF; cdr3_nt: TGTGCTAGCAGCCCGGACAGGGTCGGGAACGAGCAGTACTTC
d_call: .; j_call: TRBJ2-5; clone_size: .; v_call: TRBV29-1; cdr3_aa: CSVGQVKETQYF; cdr3_nt: TGCAGCGTTGGACAGGTCAAAGAGACCCAGTACTTC
d_call: .; j_call: TRBJ2-7; clone_size: .; v_call: TRBV6-5; cdr3_aa: CASSYRASGSSYEQYF; cdr3_nt: TGTGCCAGCAGTTACAGGGCATCGGGGAGCTCCTACGAGCAGTACTTC
d_call: .; j_call: TRBJ2-2; clone_size: .; v_call: TRBV19; cdr3_aa: CASRGAPNTGELFF; cdr3_nt: TGTGCCAGTAGGGGGGCCCCGAACACCGGGGAGCTGTTTTTT
d_call: TRBD2; j_call: TRBJ2-3; clone_size: .; v_call: TRBV27; cdr3_aa: CASGRPTSGYTDTQYF; cdr3_nt: TGTGCCAGTGGAAGACCGACTAGCGGGTACACAGATACGCAGTATTTT
d_call: .; j_call: TRBJ2-7; clone_size: few; v_call: TRBV5-1; cdr3_aa: CASSFGQSTYEQYF; cdr3_nt: TGCGCCAGCAGCTTCGGACAGTCAACCTACGAGCAGTACTTC
d_call: TRBD2; j_call: TRBJ2-1; clone_size: .; v_call: TRBV19; cdr3_aa: CASSARAGGLEQFF; cdr3_nt: TGTGCCAGTAGTGCGCGAGCGGGAGGCCTTGAGCAGTTCTTC
d_call: .; j_call: TRBJ1-2; clone_size: .; v_call: TRBV7-2; cdr3_aa: CASSPLRGTDHNYGYTF; cdr3_nt: TGTGCCAGCAGCCCCTTACGGGGGACGGATCATAACTATGGCTACACCTTC
d_call: .; j_call: TRBJ2-3; clone_size: few; v_call: TRBV2; cdr3_aa: CASTTSPMRTDTQYF; cdr3_nt: TGTGCCAGCACAACTAGCCCTATGAGGACAGATACGCAGTATTTT
d_call: TRBD1; j_call: TRBJ2-1; clone_size: few; v_call: TRBV5-4; cdr3_aa: CASSLQGAYNEQFF; cdr3_nt: TGTGCCAGCAGCTTACAGGGGGCCTACAATGAGCAGTTCTTC
d_call: .; j_call: TRBJ2-7; clone_size: .; v_call: TRBV27; cdr3_aa: CASSPRDRGYSYEQYF; cdr3_nt: TGTGCCAGCAGTCCCCGAGATAGGGGGTATTCCTACGAGCAGTACTTC
d_call: .; j_call: TRBJ2-6; clone_size: .; v_call: TRBV6-6; cdr3_aa: CASSRGHSGANVLTF; cdr3_nt: TGTGCCAGCAGTCGTGGACACTCTGGGGCCAACGTCCTGACTTTC
d_call: TRBD1; j_call: TRBJ2-5; clone_size: .; v_call: TRBV29-1; cdr3_aa: CSARQGAQETQYF; cdr3_nt: TGCAGCGCACGACAGGGCGCTCAAGAGACCCAGTACTTC
d_call: .; j_call: TRBJ2-1; clone_size: .; v_call: TRBV7-2; cdr3_aa: CASSLPAGIYNEQFF; cdr3_nt: TGTGCCAGCAGCTTGCCCGCGGGGATCTACAATGAGCAGTTCTTC
d_call: .; j_call: TRBJ1-1; clone_size: .; v_call: TRBV27; cdr3_aa: CASSLNRANTEAFF; cdr3_nt: TGTGCCAGCAGTTTAAACAGGGCGAACACTGAAGCTTTCTTT
d_call: .; j_call: TRBJ2-7; clone_size: .; v_call: TRBV19; cdr3_aa: CAIFHPGQFYEQYF; cdr3_nt: TGTGCCATTTTTCACCCGGGACAATTCTACGAGCAGTACTTC
d_call: .; j_call: TRBJ2-5; clone_size: .; v_call: TRBV4-1; cdr3_aa: CASSQGAQETQYF; cdr3_nt: TGCGCCAGCAGCCAAGGGGCCCAAGAGACCCAGTACTTC
d_call: TRBD1; j_call: TRBJ1-2; clone_size: few; v_call: TRBV9; cdr3_aa: CASTGRDRGFADGYTF; cdr3_nt: TGTGCCAGCACCGGGAGGGACAGGGGTTTTGCGGATGGCTACACCTTC
d_call: .; j_call: TRBJ1-5; clone_size: .; v_call: TRBV28; cdr3_aa: CASGTQGSNQPQHF; cdr3_nt: TGTGCCAGCGGCACCCAGGGTAGCAATCAGCCCCAGCATTTT
d_call: .; j_call: TRBJ1-1; clone_size: .; v_call: TRBV6-5; cdr3_aa: CASSYRVRGNTEAFF; cdr3_nt: TGTGCCAGCAGTTACCGGGTTCGGGGGAACACTGAAGCTTTCTTT
d_call: .; j_call: TRBJ2-1; clone_size: few; v_call: TRBV5-4; cdr3_aa: CASSFRVAYNEQFF; cdr3_nt: TGTGCCAGCAGCTTCCGGGTAGCCTACAATGAGCAGTTCTTC
d_call: .; j_call: TRBJ1-1; clone_size: few; v_call: TRBV6-6; cdr3_aa: CASIVNTEAFF; cdr3_nt: TGTGCCAGCATAGTGAACACTGAAGCTTTCTTT